A selection of T cell receptor beta chains follows, all from one sample in a study of shared T cell receptors in the human thymus. The repertoire was sequenced with immunoSEQ multiplex PCR; TCRdb's copy has only in-frame clones and lacks some. The data hold some 400,000 clones, with approximately 95% observed a single time. Source material: thymocytes. These TCRs come from a human donor. Both conserved end residues are part of each CDR3. The D gene is left open where the match is weak. Clone size is stated in some rows and not others, as once, few, many or a class when expanded.

j_call: TRBJ1-1
d_call: NA
v_call: TRBV7-2
clone_size: NA
cdr3_aa: CASSFRALPSTEAFF
cdr3_nt: TGTGCCAGCAGCTTTCGGGCCCTTCCGAGCACTGAAGCTTTCTTT

j_call: TRBJ2-3
d_call: NA
v_call: TRBV6-4
clone_size: NA
cdr3_aa: CASILPGPRGTDTQYF
cdr3_nt: TGTGCCAGCATTCTACCCGGGCCAAGGGGCACAGATACGCAGTATTTT

j_call: TRBJ2-2
d_call: NA
v_call: TRBV4-2
clone_size: NA
cdr3_aa: CASSYPEANDRELFF
cdr3_nt: TGTGCCAGCAGCTACCCTGAGGCGAACGACCGGGAGCTGTTTTTT

j_call: TRBJ2-1
d_call: TRBD1
v_call: TRBV9
clone_size: NA
cdr3_aa: CASSVEGRGKYNEQFF
cdr3_nt: TGTGCCAGCAGCGTAGAGGGCAGGGGGAAATACAATGAGCAGTTCTTC

j_call: TRBJ1-1
d_call: TRBD1
v_call: TRBV5-1
clone_size: NA
cdr3_aa: CASSLDLRTGLTEAFF
cdr3_nt: TGCGCCAGCAGCTTGGATCTCAGGACAGGGTTGACTGAAGCTTTCTTT

j_call: TRBJ2-3
d_call: TRBD2
v_call: TRBV5-4
clone_size: NA
cdr3_aa: CASSPDKEEREGGADTQYF
cdr3_nt: TGTGCCAGCAGCCCTGATAAGGAGGAGCGGGAGGGAGGGGCAGATACGCAGTATTTT

j_call: TRBJ2-2
d_call: TRBD2
v_call: TRBV25-1
clone_size: NA
cdr3_aa: CASSLWTSGTTGELFF
cdr3_nt: TGTGCCAGCAGTTTGTGGACTAGCGGGACAACCGGGGAGCTGTTTTTT

j_call: TRBJ2-7
d_call: TRBD1
v_call: TRBV25-1
clone_size: NA
cdr3_aa: CASEGTGAYEQYF
cdr3_nt: TGTGCCAGTGAGGGGACAGGGGCCTACGAGCAGTACTTC

j_call: TRBJ1-3
d_call: NA
v_call: TRBV4-1
clone_size: NA
cdr3_aa: CASSQDTEDNSGNTIYF
cdr3_nt: TGCGCCAGCAGCCAAGATACCGAGGACAACTCTGGAAACACCATATATTTT

j_call: TRBJ2-2
d_call: TRBD1
v_call: TRBV9
clone_size: NA
cdr3_aa: CASSVRDSSNSNTGELFF
cdr3_nt: TGTGCCAGCAGCGTCCGGGACAGCTCTAACTCGAACACCGGGGAGCTGTTTTTT

j_call: TRBJ2-2
d_call: NA
v_call: TRBV7-3
clone_size: once
cdr3_aa: CASSLNVTRPGELFF
cdr3_nt: TGTGCCAGCAGCTTAAATGTAACTCGACCCGGGGAGCTGTTTTTT

j_call: TRBJ2-3
d_call: NA
v_call: TRBV21-1
clone_size: NA
cdr3_aa: CASSNTDTQYF
cdr3_nt: TGTGCCAGCAGCAACACAGATACGCAGTATTTT

j_call: TRBJ1-1
d_call: NA
v_call: TRBV5-4
clone_size: NA
cdr3_aa: CASSFSWNFTEAFF
cdr3_nt: TGTGCCAGCAGCTTTTCCTGGAACTTCACTGAAGCTTTCTTT

j_call: TRBJ2-3
d_call: TRBD2
v_call: TRBV4-2
clone_size: NA
cdr3_aa: CASSPLLGGSTDTQYF
cdr3_nt: TGTGCCAGCAGCCCCCTCTTGGGGGGGAGCACAGATACGCAGTATTTT

j_call: TRBJ2-3
d_call: TRBD2
v_call: TRBV5-4
clone_size: NA
cdr3_aa: CASSDGLAGEWSTDTQYF
cdr3_nt: TGTGCCAGCAGCGATGGACTAGCGGGAGAGTGGAGTACAGATACGCAGTATTTT

j_call: TRBJ2-3
d_call: TRBD1
v_call: TRBV10-1
clone_size: NA
cdr3_aa: CASSEIWDRRDTQYF
cdr3_nt: TGCGCCAGCAGTGAGATATGGGACAGGCGGGATACGCAGTATTTT

j_call: TRBJ2-5
d_call: NA
v_call: TRBV11-2
clone_size: NA
cdr3_aa: CASGRFGIQETQYF
cdr3_nt: TGTGCCAGCGGACGTTTCGGGATACAAGAGACCCAGTACTTC

j_call: TRBJ1-5
d_call: TRBD1
v_call: TRBV7-2
clone_size: NA
cdr3_aa: CASSWGQGYSNQPQHF
cdr3_nt: TGTGCCAGCAGCTGGGGACAGGGCTATAGCAATCAGCCCCAGCATTTT

j_call: TRBJ2-1
d_call: TRBD2
v_call: TRBV28
clone_size: NA
cdr3_aa: CASSHHGGDRGNEQFF
cdr3_nt: TGTGCCAGCAGTCACCACGGGGGGGATCGGGGCAATGAGCAGTTCTTC

j_call: TRBJ1-1
d_call: TRBD1
v_call: TRBV6-5
clone_size: NA
cdr3_aa: CASRPLGGVNTEAFF
cdr3_nt: TGTGCCAGCAGGCCCCTAGGGGGCGTAAACACTGAAGCTTTCTTT

j_call: TRBJ2-7
d_call: NA
v_call: TRBV11-3
clone_size: NA
cdr3_aa: CASSSGPLGEQYF
cdr3_nt: TGTGCCAGCAGCTCCGGACCGCTGGGAGAGCAGTACTTC

j_call: TRBJ1-1
d_call: NA
v_call: TRBV10-3
clone_size: NA
cdr3_aa: CAIRGRDTEAFF
cdr3_nt: TGTGCCATCAGGGGTAGGGACACTGAAGCTTTCTTT

j_call: TRBJ1-1
d_call: NA
v_call: TRBV28
clone_size: NA
cdr3_aa: CASSFFSRAIGGTEAFF
cdr3_nt: TGTGCCAGCAGTTTTTTCTCTCGGGCCATCGGTGGCACTGAAGCTTTCTTT

j_call: TRBJ2-7
d_call: NA
v_call: TRBV27
clone_size: NA
cdr3_aa: CASSQGPYFYEQYF
cdr3_nt: TGTGCCAGCAGCCAGGGTCCTTACTTCTACGAGCAGTACTTC

j_call: TRBJ1-5
d_call: NA
v_call: TRBV4-1
clone_size: NA
cdr3_aa: CASSPFPRRDSNQPQHF
cdr3_nt: TGCGCCAGCAGCCCATTCCCAAGGAGGGATAGCAATCAGCCCCAGCATTTT

j_call: TRBJ2-7
d_call: NA
v_call: TRBV5-4
clone_size: NA
cdr3_aa: CASTPEGGAYEQYF
cdr3_nt: TGTGCCAGCACTCCCGAGGGAGGAGCCTACGAGCAGTACTTC

j_call: TRBJ2-5
d_call: NA
v_call: TRBV4-1
clone_size: NA
cdr3_aa: CASSQEIRGVDRETQYF
cdr3_nt: TGCGCCAGCAGCCAAGAGATTCGAGGAGTAGATCGTGAGACCCAGTACTTC

j_call: TRBJ2-7
d_call: NA
v_call: TRBV5-5
clone_size: NA
cdr3_aa: CASSSLRLVGGYEQYF
cdr3_nt: TGTGCCAGCAGCTCCCTTCGGCTAGTAGGCGGCTACGAGCAGTACTTC

j_call: TRBJ2-1
d_call: NA
v_call: TRBV4-1
clone_size: NA
cdr3_aa: CASNLDYPRGEQFF
cdr3_nt: TGCGCCAGCAACCTAGACTACCCCCGGGGTGAGCAGTTCTTC

j_call: TRBJ2-7
d_call: TRBD2
v_call: TRBV9
clone_size: NA
cdr3_aa: CASSVGREGLEQYF
cdr3_nt: TGTGCCAGCAGCGTAGGGCGGGAGGGCCTCGAGCAGTACTTC

j_call: TRBJ2-7
d_call: NA
v_call: TRBV30
clone_size: once
cdr3_aa: CAWSVRGVTYEQYF
cdr3_nt: TGTGCCTGGAGTGTACGAGGAGTAACCTACGAGCAGTACTTC

j_call: TRBJ2-5
d_call: TRBD2
v_call: TRBV6-6
clone_size: NA
cdr3_aa: CASSPIPGGIQETQYF
cdr3_nt: TGTGCCAGCAGTCCTATTCCGGGGGGGATCCAAGAGACCCAGTACTTC

j_call: TRBJ1-3
d_call: TRBD1
v_call: TRBV10-1
clone_size: NA
cdr3_aa: CASSPRTGSSGNTIYF
cdr3_nt: TGCGCCAGCAGTCCTCGGACAGGAAGCTCTGGAAACACCATATATTTT

j_call: TRBJ1-2
d_call: NA
v_call: TRBV5-6
clone_size: NA
cdr3_aa: CASSLEPGRNYGYTF
cdr3_nt: TGTGCCAGCAGCTTGGAGCCGGGGCGAAACTATGGCTACACCTTC

j_call: TRBJ1-2
d_call: NA
v_call: TRBV10-1
clone_size: once
cdr3_aa: CASSPQASRKTYGYTF
cdr3_nt: TGCGCCAGCAGTCCACAGGCATCGCGAAAGACCTATGGCTACACCTTC

j_call: TRBJ1-1
d_call: NA
v_call: TRBV4-1
clone_size: NA
cdr3_aa: CASSQGRGRNTEAFF
cdr3_nt: TGCGCCAGCAGCCAAGGTCGGGGCAGGAACACTGAAGCTTTCTTT

j_call: TRBJ2-1
d_call: NA
v_call: TRBV5-4
clone_size: NA
cdr3_aa: CASSKGAYNEQFF
cdr3_nt: TGTGCCAGCAGCAAAGGGGCTTACAATGAGCAGTTCTTC

j_call: TRBJ2-5
d_call: TRBD2
v_call: TRBV6-1
clone_size: NA
cdr3_aa: CASNEVTGGPETQYF
cdr3_nt: TGTGCCAGCAATGAGGTGACGGGAGGGCCAGAGACCCAGTACTTC

j_call: TRBJ1-4
d_call: NA
v_call: TRBV28
clone_size: once
cdr3_aa: CASTPRTATNEKLFF
cdr3_nt: TGTGCCAGCACCCCCCGGACAGCAACTAATGAAAAACTGTTTTTT

j_call: TRBJ1-2
d_call: NA
v_call: TRBV6-5
clone_size: NA
cdr3_aa: CASSSQGLNYGYTF
cdr3_nt: TGTGCCAGCAGTTCGCAGGGCCTTAACTATGGCTACACCTTC

j_call: TRBJ2-5
d_call: TRBD2
v_call: TRBV7-3
clone_size: NA
cdr3_aa: CASSVTSGRFETQYF
cdr3_nt: TGTGCCAGCAGCGTCACTAGCGGGAGGTTTGAGACCCAGTACTTC

j_call: TRBJ1-5
d_call: NA
v_call: TRBV7-2
clone_size: NA
cdr3_aa: CASTPRGINQPQHF
cdr3_nt: TGTGCCAGCACCCCGCGGGGGATCAATCAGCCCCAGCATTTT

j_call: TRBJ2-7
d_call: TRBD2
v_call: TRBV7-9
clone_size: NA
cdr3_aa: CASSPRPAGGEEQYF
cdr3_nt: TGTGCCAGCAGCCCGCGACCAGCGGGGGGGGAGGAGCAGTACTTC

j_call: TRBJ1-4
d_call: NA
v_call: TRBV5-5
clone_size: NA
cdr3_aa: CASSLVGNEKLFF
cdr3_nt: TGTGCCAGCAGCTTGGTTGGGAATGAAAAACTGTTTTTT

j_call: TRBJ2-7
d_call: NA
v_call: TRBV4-3
clone_size: once
cdr3_aa: CASSQEGHTYEQYF
cdr3_nt: TGCGCCAGCAGCCAAGAGGGACACACATACGAGCAGTACTTC

j_call: TRBJ1-5
d_call: NA
v_call: TRBV6-6
clone_size: once
cdr3_aa: CASERGPYSNQPQHF
cdr3_nt: TGTGCGAGCGAGAGGGGCCCTTATAGCAATCAGCCCCAGCATTTT

j_call: TRBJ2-7
d_call: TRBD1
v_call: TRBV7-8
clone_size: NA
cdr3_aa: CASSSVPGQAYEQYF
cdr3_nt: TGTGCCAGCAGCTCAGTACCGGGACAGGCCTACGAGCAGTACTTC

j_call: TRBJ2-7
d_call: TRBD1
v_call: TRBV15
clone_size: NA
cdr3_aa: CATSTFQGQGETYEQYF
cdr3_nt: TGTGCCACCAGCACATTTCAGGGACAGGGGGAGACCTACGAGCAGTACTTC

j_call: TRBJ2-7
d_call: NA
v_call: TRBV6-1
clone_size: NA
cdr3_aa: CASPRGAPYEQYF
cdr3_nt: TGTGCCAGTCCGAGGGGGGCCCCCTACGAGCAGTACTTC

j_call: TRBJ2-7
d_call: NA
v_call: TRBV28
clone_size: NA
cdr3_aa: CASSSLDMCHYEQYF
cdr3_nt: TGTGCCAGCAGTTCGCTCGACATGTGCCACTACGAGCAGTACTTC

j_call: TRBJ2-1
d_call: NA
v_call: TRBV2
clone_size: NA
cdr3_aa: CATRGPVSSYNEQFF
cdr3_nt: TGTGCCACCAGGGGACCGGTCAGCTCCTACAATGAGCAGTTCTTC